Following are 13 T cell receptor beta chains from one sample sequenced in a study of cytomegalovirus exposure and HLA in healthy donors. In the PCR, 60 Vbeta and 13 Jbeta primers were used. Sequenced by immunoSEQ multiplex PCR; TCRdb stores in-frame clones only, minus some. The sample carries roughly 99,000 clones, approximately 74% recorded once. Sequenced sample: PBMCs. These receptor sequences come from a male donor in good health and CMV-seronegative.

The chain is built from TRBV21-1 and TRBJ1-1; the table assigns TRBD1, which was not confirmed against the DNA. TRBV21-1 is recorded as a pseudogene. The CDR3 totals 18 residues. The CDR3 region has the DNA TGTGCCAGCATCCAAAAACCAACTGCCGGAACAGCCGGCACTGAAGCTTTCTTT. It codes for CASIQKPTAGTAGTEAFF.

This clone has just a few counts. V gene TRBV28 combines with J gene TRBJ1-5; 7 bases line up with TRBD1. V was pared by 3 bases and J by 7 bases, with 9 bases of the junction left unmatched. Looked up from germline, CDR1 is MDHEN and CDR2 is SYDVKM. The CDR3 is 15 residues long. CDR3 amino acids: CASSFPQGLGQPQHF. In DNA, the CDR3 is TGTGCCAGCAGTTTCCCACAGGGGTTGGGGCAGCCCCAGCATTTT.

This sequence joins TRBV6-5 and TRBJ1-2; no definite D call. The V gene lost 8 bases and the J gene lost 4 bases, with 14 bases spanning the gap. The CDR3 has 13 amino acids. Per germline, CDR1 MNHEY and CDR2 SVGAGI. CDR3 bases: TGTGCCAGCCGCCCGGGTCAGCGCTATGGCTACACCTTC. The encoded protein is CASRPGQRYGYTF.

This clone appeared a single time. The gene calls are TRBV30 and TRBJ2-3; 8 bases fit TRBD2. The CDR3 covers 20 residues. CDR1 and CDR2 from the germline V gene are GTSNPN and SVGIG (reference sequence). V was pared by 4 bases and J by 0 bases, with 21 bases of the junction left unmatched. The CDR3 sequence is CAWTPLRLARTDTSTDTQYF. CDR3 nucleotide sequence: TGTGCCTGGACCCCTTTGCGACTAGCGCGAACAGATACTAGCACAGATACGCAGTATTTT.

CDR3 region: CASSDGWEGGYGYTF. For the CDR3, the DNA is TGTGCCAGCAGTGATGGGTGGGAGGGTGGCTATGGCTACACCTTC. V and J are TRBV6-1 and TRBJ1-2; D gene uncertain. Between the trimmed V and J ends, which lost 3 bases and 4 bases, there was a span of 15 bases. CDR1 is MNHNS and CDR2 is SASEGT in the germline V gene. This CDR3 comprises 15 residues.

The rearrangement uses TRBV28 and TRBJ2-7, with TRBD1 identical over 10 bases. V dropped 6 bases and J dropped 3; count of bases not matched to a gene: 5. The germline CDR1 and CDR2 sequences are MDHEN and SYDVKM. This CDR3 is 14 amino acids long. The CDR3 sequence is CASRTGTGVYEQYF. CDR3 DNA sequence: TGTGCCAGCAGGACCGGGACAGGGGTCTACGAGCAGTACTTC.

This chain links TRBV6-1 with TRBJ1-2, with TRBD1 identical over 8 bases. The CDR3 is made up of 13 amino acids. With V trimmed by 8 bases and J by 1 base, 3 bases remained unmatched. Per germline, CDR1 MNHNS and CDR2 SASEGT. CDR3 bases: TGTGCCAGCCGGGACAGGAGTAACTATGGCTACACCTTC. Amino acids: CASRDRSNYGYTF.

The CDR3 DNA reads as TGTGCCAGCAGCGGAGTCCAGGGGAGTCATGGAGGCGAGCAGTACTTC. This sequence encodes CASSGVQGSHGGEQYF. The V gene is TRBV7-8, the J gene TRBJ2-7; weak D call: TRBD1 (6 bases). V was shortened by 5 bases and J by 6 bases, with 23 bases between the two germline ends. Germline V gene data show CDR1 as SGHVS and CDR2 as FQNEAQ. The CDR3 totals 16 residues.

The V call is TRBV29-1, the J call TRBJ2-3; D might be TRBD2 (5 bases). V gave up 7 bases and J gave up 3 bases, with 5 bases separating them. CDR1 and CDR2 from the germline V gene are SQVTM and ANQGSEA. The CDR3 runs to 10 residues. As DNA, the CDR3 is TGCAGCGCGGGGACAGATACGCAGTATTTT. Amino acid sequence: CSAGTDTQYF.

The chain is built from TRBV7-2 and TRBJ1-1; D remains unclear. Germline V gene lookup returns CDR1 SGHTA and CDR2 FQGNSA. The CDR3 contains 17 residues. V lost 5 bases, J lost 0 bases, and 19 bases lay in between. CDR3 protein: CASSPETPSRMNTEAFF. The CDR3 DNA follows: TGTGCCAGCAGCCCAGAGACCCCGAGCAGGATGAACACTGAAGCTTTCTTT. Variable domain in full (rest from reference TRBV7-2 and TRBJ1-1): GAGVSQSPSNKVTEKGKDVELRCDPISGHTALYWYRQSLGQGLEFLIYFQGNSAPDKSGLPSDRFSAERTGGSVSTLTIQRTQQEDSAVYLCASSPETPSRMNTEAFFGQGTRLTVV.

This clone was recorded a few times. V is TRBV18 and J is TRBJ1-2, with D unresolved. Germline CDR1 is KGHSH and CDR2 is LQKENI. CDR3 length: 14 amino acids. Trimming took 2 bases from V and 8 from J, leaving 15 bases between them. CDR3 in DNA: TGTGCCAGCTCACCAAGCGGTGCTACCTGGGGCTACACCTTC. Encoded protein: CASSPSGATWGYTF.

V is TRBV19 and J is TRBJ2-2; TRBD2 is a possible D gene (6 bases). CDR1 is LNHDA and CDR2 is SQIVND in the germline V gene (reference sequence). The CDR3 totals 15 residues. V lost 1 base and J 7 bases, leaving 13 bases between the germline ends. In DNA form, the CDR3 reads TGTGCCAGTAGTATAGTGTCGGGAGATAACGGGGAGCTGTTTTTT. It codes for CASSIVSGDNGELFF.

The rearrangement uses TRBV4-3 and TRBJ2-7; D possibly corresponds to TRBD1 (5 bases). The CDR3 totals 14 residues. Germline CDR1 is LGHNA and CDR2 is YSLEER. With 3 bases removed from V and 0 bases from J, the gap between germline ends came to 9 bases. CDR3 loop: CASSQTVSSYEQYF. The DNA for the CDR3 is TGCGCCAGCAGCCAGACAGTCAGCTCCTACGAGCAGTACTTC.